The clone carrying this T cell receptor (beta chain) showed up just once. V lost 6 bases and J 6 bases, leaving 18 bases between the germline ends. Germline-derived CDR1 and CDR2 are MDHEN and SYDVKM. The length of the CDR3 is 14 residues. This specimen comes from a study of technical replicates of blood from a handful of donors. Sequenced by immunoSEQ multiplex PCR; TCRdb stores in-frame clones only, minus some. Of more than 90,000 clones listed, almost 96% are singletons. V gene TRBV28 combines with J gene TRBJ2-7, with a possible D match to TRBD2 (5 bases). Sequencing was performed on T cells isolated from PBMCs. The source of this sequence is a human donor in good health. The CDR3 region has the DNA TGTGCCAGCAGCCGTAGACAAGGAGGATCCGAGCAGTACTTC. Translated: CASSRRQGGSEQYF.